Listed below are T cell receptor beta chains from one sample, sequenced in a study of T-cell memory formation after mild COVID-19. From the 5' RACE reads, TCRdb called clonotypes with MiXCR, one entry per CDR3 protein. The sample has fewer than 600,000 distinct CDR3 sequences, less than 25% seen once. The sample comprised PBMCs or a T cell subset sorted from them (not recorded which). These receptors were taken from an adult woman who had mild COVID-19 (a few samples of this study predate the infection). Cell type and time point are not known. The CDR3 runs from the conserved cysteine through the conserved F or W. The D gene is left open where the match is weak. Size tells how often a clone was seen (once, few, many) or the class of an expanded clone, and some rows leave it out.

D gene,V gene,J gene,clone size,CDR3 DNA,CDR3 protein
TRBD1,TRBV7-6,TRBJ1-6,NA,TGTGCCAGCAGCCCCCGGACAGGGGAAAATTCACCCCTCCACTTT,CASSPRTGENSPLHF
NA,TRBV7-9,TRBJ2-5,once,TGTGCCAGCAGCTTAGTGCGGGGCTGGGGGGAGACCCAGTACTTC,CASSLVRGWGETQYF
NA,TRBV4-3,TRBJ1-5,NA,TGCGCCAGCAGCCAAGCGGTGAGGAATCAGCCCCAGCATTTT,CASSQAVRNQPQHF
TRBD2,TRBV20-1,TRBJ2-2,few,TGCAGTGCTAGGAGGATGGGGCTAGCGGGAGGGTTGATGCACACCGGGGAGCTGTTTTTT,CSARRMGLAGGLMHTGELFF
TRBD2,TRBV7-3,TRBJ2-3,NA,TGTGCCAGCAGCTCAATACCTACTAGCGGGAGCACAGATACGCAGTATTTT,CASSSIPTSGSTDTQYF
NA,TRBV11-2,TRBJ1-1,few,TGTGCCAGCAGCTTAGTCGGGACGGCGGTTTTT,CASSLVGTAVF
NA,TRBV2,TRBJ1-1,few,TGTGCCAGCACGCAGGGCTCGTCCACTGAAGCTTTCTTT,CASTQGSSTEAFF
TRBD1,TRBV9,TRBJ1-4,few,TGTGCCAGCAGCGTAGGCGGACAGGGCCCAACTAATGAAAAACTGTTTTTT,CASSVGGQGPTNEKLFF
NA,TRBV6-2/TRBV6-3,TRBJ2-1,NA,TGTGCCAGCAGTAGTCCCCAGTCATGGACGACCTCCTACAATGAGCAGTTCTTC,CASSSPQSWTTSYNEQFF
NA,TRBV5-5,TRBJ1-2,NA,TGTGCCAGCGGGATATTCGGAGGTGTGGACACCTTC,CASGIFGGVDTF
NA,TRBV6-5,TRBJ2-1,few,TGTGCCAGCAGTTACTTGGCTTCGAGCTCCTACAATGAGCAGTTCTTC,CASSYLASSSYNEQFF
TRBD2,TRBV5-4,TRBJ2-5,NA,TGTGCCAGCAGCAGAATAGCGGGAGCGGGAGAGACCCAGTACTTC,CASSRIAGAGETQYF
TRBD1,TRBV5-6,TRBJ2-7,few,TGTGCCAGCAGCCAGGGGGAATTCACGTACGAGCAGTACTTC,CASSQGEFTYEQYF
NA,TRBV20-1,TRBJ2-1,NA,TGCAGTGCTAGAGAGGGGGCCTACAATGAGCAGTTCTTC,CSAREGAYNEQFF
TRBD2,TRBV5-1,TRBJ2-1,NA,TGCGCCAGCAGCTTCTTGGCTAGCGGGAGGGCGGGTAATGAGCAGTTCTTC,CASSFLASGRAGNEQFF
TRBD2,TRBV9,TRBJ2-2,few,TGTGCCAGCAGCGAGGGACTAGCGAGGCCCAGGGAGCTGTTTTTT,CASSEGLARPRELFF
TRBD2,TRBV27,TRBJ2-3,NA,TGTGCCAGCAGTTTAGCCCCGCTAGCGGGGGGGCCTGATACGCAGTATTTT,CASSLAPLAGGPDTQYF
NA,TRBV5-1,TRBJ1-4,few,TGCGCCAGCAGCTCGGACAGTGAAAAACTGTTTTTT,CASSSDSEKLFF
NA,TRBV12-3/TRBV12-4,TRBJ2-1,few,TGTGCCAGCAGTTTAGCGCCCCCGGGAAACTCCTACAATGAGCAGTTCTTC,CASSLAPPGNSYNEQFF
NA,TRBV20-1,TRBJ2-2,few,TGCAGTGCTCCCGACAGGTCTGCCGGGGAGCTGTTTTTT,CSAPDRSAGELFF
NA,TRBV6-5,TRBJ1-2,many,TGTGCCAGCAGTTACTCAGGAGGATCGTATGGCTACACCTTC,CASSYSGGSYGYTF
TRBD2,TRBV5-1,TRBJ2-1,few,TGCGCCAGCAGCCAACCTTCTAGCGGGGTTAAGGAGTTCTTC,CASSQPSSGVKEFF
TRBD2,TRBV6-4,TRBJ2-3,NA,TGTGCCAGCAGTGACTCGTTCCCACTAGCGGGGGAGGTGGATACGCAGTATTTT,CASSDSFPLAGEVDTQYF
NA,TRBV7-7,TRBJ2-5,NA,TGTGCCAGCAGCTCGATTACAGGCGCCGTGAAGACCCAGTACTTC,CASSSITGAVKTQYF
TRBD2,TRBV5-5,TRBJ2-3,NA,TGTGCCAGCAGCGACTTATTAGCGGGAGGGAGAACAGATACGCAGTATTTT,CASSDLLAGGRTDTQYF
NA,TRBV5-1,TRBJ2-3,few,TGCGCCAGCAATGAGGAGGCAGATACGCAGTATTTT,CASNEEADTQYF
TRBD1,TRBV24-1,TRBJ1-5,NA,TGTGCCACCAGTGATCCCGGGACAGGGAATCAGCCCCAGCATTTT,CATSDPGTGNQPQHF
TRBD2,TRBV7-6,TRBJ2-1,few,TGTGCCAGCAGCAAATCCGGACTAGCCGGTAGCTCCTACAATGAGCAGTTCTTC,CASSKSGLAGSSYNEQFF
NA,TRBV30,TRBJ2-2,NA,TGTGCCTGGATCGAACGGGGAAGCGGGGAGCTGTTTTTT,CAWIERGSGELFF
NA,TRBV5-1,TRBJ2-1,few,TGCGCCAGCAGCTTGCTACTAGCTGAGAATGAGCAGTTCTTC,CASSLLLAENEQFF
NA,TRBV7-9,TRBJ2-3,NA,TGTGCCAGCAGCGTAATCGGGGATACGCAGTATTTT,CASSVIGDTQYF